The next 5 T cell receptor beta chains were all read from a single sample in a study of T cell responses to AZD1222 COVID-19 vaccine. Clones were read by immunoSEQ multiplex PCR, and TCRdb kept only the in-frame ones, dropping some. Among under 250,000 clones listed, roughly 91% were seen once. Sequencing used peripheral blood, obtained on day 0 of MenACWY control vaccination. The receptor set was obtained from an adult in good health.

The gene calls are TRBV7-8 and TRBJ2-7; D not certain. The V gene lost 3 bases and the J gene lost 3 bases, with 15 bases spanning the gap. Germline V gene data show CDR1 as SGHVS and CDR2 as FQNEAQ. There are 15 residues in the CDR3. The CDR3 is CASSFNSQARYEQYF. In nucleotides, the CDR3 is TGTGCCAGCAGCTTTAACTCCCAGGCCCGCTACGAGCAGTACTTC.

The V call is TRBV3-1 (or the pseudogene TRBV3-2), the J call TRBJ1-6, with D hard to call. CDR1 is LGHDT, CDR2 YNNKEL, per germline (reference sequence). With 1 base removed from V and 9 bases from J, the gap between germline ends came to 7 bases. This CDR3 has 13 residues. CDR3 residues: CASSQVGISPLHF. The CDR3 nucleotides are TGTGCCAGCAGCCAAGTTGGGATTTCACCCCTCCACTTT.

V gene TRBV5-1 combines with J gene TRBJ2-2; 8 bases are a match to TRBD2. The CDR3 runs 15 residues. Trimming at V came to 0 bases and at J to 6 bases, leaving 4 bases not matched to a gene. The germline CDR1 and CDR2 sequences are SGHRS and YFSETQ. CDR3 bases: TGCGCCAGCAGCTTGGGCACCGGGGGGGCCGGGGAGCTGTTTTTT. Residues: CASSLGTGGAGELFF.

This clone was detected only a few times. This chain links TRBV10-3 with TRBJ1-1; D unresolved. Trimming stripped 3 bases from V and 0 bases from J, with 14 bases between. The CDR3 is made up of 16 amino acids. CDR1 and CDR2 (germline): ENHRY, SYGVKD. The CDR3 spells CAISEFGGEVNTEAFF. In nucleotides, the CDR3 is TGTGCCATCAGTGAATTCGGAGGAGAGGTGAACACTGAAGCTTTCTTT.

V gene TRBV6-6 combines with J gene TRBJ1-6, with D tentatively TRBD1 (6 bases). CDR1 and CDR2 from the germline V gene are MNHNY and SVGAGI (reference sequence). The CDR3 length is 14 residues. Trimming stripped 4 bases from V and 7 bases from J, with 11 bases between. This CDR3 is CASSSRGENSPLHF. In nucleotides, the CDR3 is TGTGCCAGCAGTTCCAGGGGAGAGAATTCACCCCTCCACTTT.